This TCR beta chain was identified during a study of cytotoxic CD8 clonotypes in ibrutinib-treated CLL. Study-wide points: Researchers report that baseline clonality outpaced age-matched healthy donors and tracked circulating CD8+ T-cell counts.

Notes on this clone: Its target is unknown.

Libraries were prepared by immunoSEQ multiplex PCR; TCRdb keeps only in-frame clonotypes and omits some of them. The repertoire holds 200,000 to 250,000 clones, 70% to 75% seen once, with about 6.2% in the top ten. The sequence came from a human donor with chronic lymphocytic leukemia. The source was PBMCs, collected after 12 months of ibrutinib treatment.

CDR3 DNA: TGTGCCAGCAGTCTGACAGTTTACGGCGAGCAGTACTTC. This translates into CASSLTVYGEQYF. The chain is built from TRBV27 and TRBJ2-7; possible D gene TRBD1, 5 bases. This CDR3 contains 13 residues. Germline V CDR1 and CDR2: MNHEY, SMNVEV (reference sequence). Trimming cost V 5 bases and J 6 bases, with 14 bases left between them.